Here is one TCR beta chain with its context. Its antigen is still unknown. It was with a sample-barcoded 5' primer and a J-beta primer mix that a second PCR of roughly 7 to 12 cycles was run. MiXCR, run by TCRdb on the 5' RACE reads, gives a single entry per CDR3 protein. The sample carries fewer than 750,000 distinct CDR3 sequences, around 48% recorded once. This record comes from a study of blood T cells in healthy people across ages. Whole-study context: Researchers report that template switching captured about one barcoded beta molecule per two T cells.

Regarding the study as a whole: The CMV status of each donor remained undetermined, and this could have confounded shifts in expanded clonotypes. What prevented conclusive comparison of naive and antigen-experienced cells was that PBMCs were unsorted.

Material: blood. The receptor was isolated from an older man in good health.

CDR3 sequence (DNA): TGTGCCAGCAGGCGACAGGGGTCAGCCTACGAGCAGTACTTC. It is translated as CASRRQGSAYEQYF. The chain carries TRBV7-2 and TRBJ2-7, with TRBD1 matching over 8 bases. Germline trimming cut 6 bases from V and 2 bases from J; bases unmatched to any gene: 6. This CDR3 has 14 residues. CDR1 and CDR2 from the germline V gene are SGHTA and FQGNSA.